Below, 23 T cell receptor beta chains from the same sample are listed, as sequenced in a study of blood T cell repertoires in COVID-19 (dated by TCRdb to 2019 to 2021). Library generation was performed with the immunoSEQ multiplex PCR assay. The clones in this table, taken by TCRdb from immuneACCESS, are in-frame only. Not every clone is retained; where verified, under half of the shortfall comes from an unresolved V gene, and the cause of the rest is unknown. The sample yields 150,000 to 200,000 clones; over 75% were counted once. The ten biggest clones cover about a tenth of the sample. What was sequenced was peripheral blood. These receptors all come from a human donor in a cohort sampled during active COVID-19.

The chain employs TRBV30 and TRBJ2-2, with TRBD2 identical over 8 bases. Germline CDR1 is GTSNPN and CDR2 is SVGIG (reference sequence). J was trimmed by 5 bases and V by 2 bases; bases with no gene match: 7. This CDR3 has 15 amino acids. This CDR3 reads CAWSSGSSVTGELFF. In nucleotides, the CDR3 is TGTGCCTGGAGTAGCGGGAGTTCGGTGACCGGGGAGCTGTTTTTT.

V gene TRBV7-6 combines with J gene TRBJ2-3; 13 bases agree with TRBD2. Per the germline V gene, CDR1 is SGHVS and CDR2 is FNYEAQ. With 5 bases clipped from V and 3 bases from J, the junction kept 17 bases outside the gene matches. The CDR3 has 20 amino acids. CDR3 sequence: CASSPGQGTSGDPFTDTQYF. CDR3 sequence (DNA): TGTGCCAGCAGCCCCGGACAGGGGACTAGCGGGGACCCATTTACAGATACGCAGTATTTT.

The genes are TRBV3-1 (or the pseudogene TRBV3-2) and TRBJ2-1; tentative D call: TRBD2 (7 bases). The germline V gene encodes CDR1 LGHDT and CDR2 YNNKEL (reference sequence). This CDR3 region has 14 residues. Trimming took 4 bases from V and 5 from J, leaving 12 bases between them. The CDR3 reads CASSRGGPHNEQFF. The CDR3 DNA reads TGTGCCAGCAGCCGGGGGGGCCCACACAATGAGCAGTTCTTC.

J is TRBJ2-1 and V is TRBV28; TRBD1 aligns across 11 bases. The CDR3 spans 15 residues. Unmatched junction bases numbered 4, after V lost 2 bases and J lost 7 bases. CDR1 and CDR2 from the germline V gene are MDHEN and SYDVKM. This CDR3 is CASSLGTGGGNEQFF. CDR3 DNA sequence: TGTGCCAGCAGTTTAGGGACAGGGGGAGGGAATGAGCAGTTCTTC.

Written as DNA, the CDR3 is TGTGCCAGCACCCAGACAGGGGGTACTTCCGAGCAGTACTTC. Translation: CASTQTGGTSEQYF. The genes are TRBV28 and TRBJ2-7, with 9 bases matching TRBD1. This CDR3 is built from 14 residues. Trimming cost V 7 bases and J 6 bases; bases outside gene matches: 10. CDR1 MDHEN and CDR2 SYDVKM come from the germline V gene.

The chain has TRBV6-5 and TRBJ2-6; D is uncertain. Trimming took 7 bases from V and 3 from J, leaving 4 bases between them. This CDR3 spans 12 amino acids. Germline assignment: CDR1 MNHEY and CDR2 SVGAGI. CDR3 nucleotide sequence: TGTGCCAGCACCGTTGGGGCCAACGTCCTGACTTTC. It is translated as CASTVGANVLTF.

The rearrangement uses TRBV19 and TRBJ1-6; D remains unclear. Germline loops: CDR1 LNHDA, CDR2 SQIVND (reference sequence). Trimming left V 0 bases short and J 10 bases short, with 13 bases between. CDR3 length: 15 residues. The CDR3 sequence: CASSIEGEGSSPLHF. CDR3 sequence (DNA): TGTGCCAGTAGTATAGAGGGCGAAGGGAGCTCACCCCTCCACTTT.

This clone was observed a single time. The CDR3, as DNA: TGTGCCAGTAGTATAGGACAGAGCACCGGGGAGCTGTTTTTT. It encodes CASSIGQSTGELFF. The chain links TRBV19 to TRBJ2-2, with D possibly being TRBD1 (5 bases). V was trimmed by 1 base and J by 4 bases, leaving 7 bases between them. Germline assignment: CDR1 LNHDA and CDR2 SQIVND (reference sequence). The CDR3 runs 14 residues.

This clone was seen just once. The J gene is TRBJ1-2, the V gene TRBV28; maybe TRBD1 (6 bases). Between the trimmed V and J ends, which lost 5 bases and 7 bases, there was a span of 14 bases. In germline, CDR1 is MDHEN, CDR2 SYDVKM. The CDR3 sequence is 13 residues long. DNA of the CDR3: TGTGCCAGCAGTCAGACAGGTACAGCTGGCTACACCTTC. It encodes CASSQTGTAGYTF.

The CDR3 here is CASSLAASGSLGEQYF. DNA for the CDR3: TGTGCCAGCAGCTTGGCAGCTAGCGGGAGCTTGGGGGAGCAGTACTTC. The chain employs TRBV5-6 and TRBJ2-7; 10 nucleotides align to TRBD2. J lost 7 bases, V lost 0 bases, and 10 bases had no gene match. Germline CDR1 and CDR2: SGHDT and YYEEEE. The CDR3 is made up of 16 amino acids.

In its sample, this clone was seen a few times. V and J are TRBV27 and TRBJ1-1; possible D gene TRBD1, 5 bases. There are 14 residues in the CDR3. Germline assignment: CDR1 MNHEY and CDR2 SMNVEV (reference sequence). Trimming took off 2 bases at V and 3 bases at J, with 10 bases between the two ends. CDR3 in amino acids: CASSLRRVDTEAFF. For the CDR3, the DNA is TGTGCCAGCAGTTTACGCAGGGTTGACACTGAAGCTTTCTTT.

The CDR3 nucleotides read TGCGCCAGCAGGGCGGGACAGGGGAATTATGAGCAGTTCTTC. Amino acids: CASRAGQGNYEQFF. The chain recombines TRBV4-3 with TRBJ2-1, with TRBD1 identical over 10 bases. The V gene end was trimmed by 6 bases and the J gene end by 8 bases; junction bases not matched to a gene: 7. Germline assignment: CDR1 LGHNA and CDR2 YSLEER. CDR3 length equals 14 residues.

This chain joins TRBV6-5 and TRBJ2-2, with a weak D call TRBD2 (5 bases). The CDR3 runs to 13 residues. Trimming left V 5 bases short and J 5 bases short, with 9 bases between. CDR1 MNHEY and CDR2 SVGAGI come from the germline V gene. In nucleotides, the CDR3 is TGTGCCAGCAGTACTGGGAGAACCGGGGAGCTGTTTTTT. As protein: CASSTGRTGELFF.

There are a few counts of this clone. This chain uses TRBV6-5 with TRBJ1-1; 9 nucleotides agree with TRBD1. V was clipped by 8 bases and J by 5 bases; unmatched bases: 9. Germline V gene sequence: CDR1 MNHEY, CDR2 SVGAGI. The CDR3 extends over 14 amino acids. The CDR3 is CASERGQGKTEAFF. Here the CDR3 DNA reads TGTGCCAGCGAGCGCGGACAGGGGAAAACTGAAGCTTTCTTT.

The chain carries TRBV6-1 and TRBJ2-7, with 9 bases lining up with TRBD2. V shed 2 bases, J shed 6 bases, and the junction held 11 bases outside the gene matches. Looked up from germline, CDR1 is MNHNS and CDR2 is SASEGT. This CDR3 comprises 16 residues. The CDR3 loop is CASSETPRGRVGEQYF. The CDR3 coding sequence is TGTGCCAGCAGTGAAACCCCCCGCGGGAGGGTTGGCGAGCAGTACTTC.

This chain joins TRBV4-3 and TRBJ1-1; D is possibly TRBD1 (6 bases). V dropped 4 bases and J dropped 0 bases, with 18 bases sitting between them. Germline loops: CDR1 LGHNA, CDR2 YSLEER. The CDR3 is 17 amino acids. CDR3 amino acids: CASSLGRGAQMNTEAFF. CDR3 sequence (DNA): TGCGCCAGCAGCCTCGGGAGGGGGGCCCAAATGAACACTGAAGCTTTCTTT.

The chain uses TRBV3-1 (or the pseudogene TRBV3-2) and TRBJ1-3; D not certain. V was trimmed by 4 bases and J by 0 bases, leaving 10 bases between them. This CDR3 has 15 residues. Germline V gene data show CDR1 as LGHDT and CDR2 as YNNKEL (reference sequence). Here the CDR3 reads CASSPPRFSGNTIYF. The CDR3 bases are TGTGCCAGCAGCCCCCCGAGGTTCTCTGGAAACACCATATATTTT.

J is TRBJ2-7 and V is TRBV10-3; 8 bases line up with TRBD1. Unmatched junction bases numbered 17, after V lost 5 bases and J lost 2 bases. The CDR3 is 18 residues long. The germline CDR1 and CDR2 sequences are ENHRY and SYGVKD. The CDR3 sequence is CAISFPQGETHNTYEQYF. The CDR3 DNA follows: TGTGCCATCAGTTTCCCACAGGGGGAAACACATAATACCTACGAGCAGTACTTC.

This clone turned up a few times. The rearrangement links TRBV7-3 to TRBJ1-1, with D maybe TRBD1 (6 bases). The CDR3 spans 15 residues. Looked up from germline, CDR1 is SGHTA and CDR2 is FQGTGA. V was clipped by 5 bases and J by 1 base, with 14 bases between them. In DNA form, the CDR3 reads TGTGCCAGCAGCCCATCGGGGACATGGAACACTGAAGCTTTCTTT. Protein sequence: CASSPSGTWNTEAFF.

The chain uses TRBV27 and TRBJ1-2, with no clear D. Germline lookup yields CDR1 MNHEY and CDR2 SMNVEV (reference sequence). The V end was cut by 3 bases, the J end by 0 bases, with 11 bases between. The CDR3 extends over 15 amino acids. This CDR3 reads CASSFEGRANYGYTF. The CDR3 DNA sequence: TGTGCCAGCAGTTTCGAAGGGAGAGCTAACTATGGCTACACCTTC.

V and J are TRBV27 and TRBJ2-7; 9 positions agree with TRBD1. The J segment lost 5 bases and the V segment lost 6 bases, leaving 8 bases of the junction unmatched. Germline loops: CDR1 MNHEY, CDR2 SMNVEV (reference sequence). This CDR3 contains 14 residues. CDR3 sequence: CASSLTGGRDEQYF. The CDR3 region has the DNA TGTGCCAGCAGCCTGACAGGGGGTCGGGACGAGCAGTACTTC.

This chain uses TRBV3-1 (or the pseudogene TRBV3-2) with TRBJ1-1; D gene uncertain. The CDR3 sequence is 12 residues long. V was shortened by 4 bases and J by 7 bases, with 10 bases between the two germline ends. Germline assignment: CDR1 LGHDT and CDR2 YNNKEL (reference sequence). The CDR3 region has the DNA TGTGCCAGCAGCCCGGAGGCCAGTGAAGCTTTCTTT. It specifies CASSPEASEAFF.

The chain carries TRBV7-3 and TRBJ2-5; TRBD2 matches at 8 bases. V was clipped by 5 bases and J by 5 bases; unmatched bases: 13. The length of the CDR3 is 16 residues. Germline lookup yields CDR1 SGHTA and CDR2 FQGTGA. CDR3 bases: TGTGCCAGCAGCCGAACCGGGGGGGCGCAATGGGAGACCCAGTACTTC. Residues: CASSRTGGAQWETQYF.